This passage covers 11 T cell receptor beta chains from one sample sequenced in a study of T-cell reconstitution after alpha-beta-depleted transplantation in children. Unique molecular identifiers were incorporated into the prepared TCRbeta library. TCRdb redid the calling of the PCR reads with MiXCR, one entry per CDR3 protein. In the table there are 530,000 or so distinct CDR3 sequences, 25% to 30% of which are singletons. The specimen comprised PBMCs, sampled before TCRalphabeta/CD19-depleted stem cell transplant. Receptors originate from a boy less than two years old with Wiskott-Aldrich syndrome, due to receive a stem cell transplant.

This clonotype was observed a handful of times. The chain carries TRBV29-1 and TRBJ2-1, with a weak D call TRBD2 (5 bases). Trimming took off 7 bases at V and 0 bases at J, with 16 bases between the two ends. The CDR3 runs 15 residues. Germline values: CDR1 SQVTM, CDR2 ANQGSEA. The DNA for the CDR3 is TGCAGCGCTTGGACTGGTTCAAGCTCCTACAATGAGCAGTTCTTC. This gives the protein CSAWTGSSSYNEQFF.

The rearrangement uses TRBV6-5 and TRBJ1-1; D is possibly TRBD1 (5 bases). Germline V gene sequence: CDR1 MNHEY, CDR2 SVGAGI. The CDR3 contains 13 residues. Trimming took 1 base from V and 5 from J, leaving 8 bases between them. The CDR3 coding sequence is TGTGCCAGCAGTTACTTATGGGGGACTGAAGCTTTCTTT. Protein: CASSYLWGTEAFF.

This clonotype turned up a few times. The CDR3 nucleotides are TGTGCCAGCAGCCAAACCCCTGGGTCCGGTAAGACCCAGTACTTC. Translation gives CASSQTPGSGKTQYF. The rearrangement uses TRBV4-2 and TRBJ2-5, with D uncertain. Germline V gene data show CDR1 as LGHNA and CDR2 as YNFKEQ. V was cut by 2 bases and J by 6 bases, with 16 bases left in between. The CDR3 loop spans 15 amino acids.

This clonotype was observed a few times. The chain couples TRBV6-5 to TRBJ1-5; tentatively, D is TRBD1 (6 bases). The germline V gene has CDR1 MNHEY and CDR2 SVGAGI. This CDR3 has 14 amino acids. V was trimmed by 2 bases and J by 10 bases, leaving 15 bases between them. CDR3 sequence reads: CASSYPAGAGPQHF. The CDR3 region has the DNA TGTGCCAGCAGTTACCCCGCAGGGGCGGGTCCCCAGCATTTT.

Points on this clonotype: Its ends do not fully match the called genes, so a read error is possible. The V and J genes are TRBV12-3 or TRBV12-4 and TRBJ2-4; no reliable D call. CDR3 length equals 12 residues. The CDR3 region is CASSLGGNMQYF. CDR3 coding DNA: TGTGCCAGCAGTTTAGGGGGAAACATGCAGTACTTC.

The chain has TRBV18 and TRBJ1-2; D is ambiguous. The CDR3 length is 15 residues. Germline loops: CDR1 KGHSH, CDR2 LQKENI. Trimming left V 6 bases short and J 2 bases short, with 16 bases between. DNA for the CDR3: TGTGCCAGCTCGCCTCTTGGGGAGAACAACTATGGCTACACCTTC. It translates to CASSPLGENNYGYTF.

The chain recombines TRBV27 with TRBJ2-7; no firm D call. Per germline, CDR1 MNHEY and CDR2 SMNVEV (reference sequence). Trimming took off 6 bases at V and 0 bases at J, with 12 bases between the two ends. The CDR3 consists of 14 residues. This CDR3 reads CASRMAQSSYEQYF. CDR3 nucleotides: TGTGCCAGCAGAATGGCGCAGAGCTCCTACGAGCAGTACTTC.

The chain uses TRBV7-9 and TRBJ2-7; 7 nucleotides line up with TRBD1. The CDR3 has 15 residues. Trimming removed 5 bases from V and 6 bases from J; junction bases left unmatched: 13. Germline V gene data show CDR1 as SEHNR and CDR2 as FQNEAQ (reference sequence). The CDR3 DNA reads TGTGCCAGCAGCCCGAGAGACAGGGCTATGGGCGAGCAGTACTTC. It is translated as CASSPRDRAMGEQYF.

The chain links TRBV15 to TRBJ2-7; TRBD1 aligns across 9 bases. Per germline, CDR1 LNHNV and CDR2 YYDKDF (reference sequence). This CDR3 comprises 14 residues. Losses at the gene ends were 1 base for V and 4 bases for J; bases not matched to a gene: 2. DNA for the CDR3: TGTGCCACCAGCAGAGTGGGACAGGGATACGAGCAGTACTTC. Protein: CATSRVGQGYEQYF.

This chain uses TRBV7-2 with TRBJ2-5, with D unresolved. The CDR3 is 12 residues long. Deletions cut 6 bases from V and 5 bases from J, with 10 bases between. The germline V gene has CDR1 SGHTA and CDR2 FQGNSA. In DNA, the CDR3 is TGTGCCAGCAGTTCGGCTAGGGAGACCCAGTACTTC. Amino acid sequence: CASSSARETQYF.

The gene calls are TRBV5-1 and TRBJ2-2, with TRBD1 as a possible D gene (5 bases). CDR1 is SGHRS and CDR2 is YFSETQ in the germline V gene. Deletions cut 5 bases from V and 2 bases from J, with 13 bases between. The CDR3 runs to 15 residues. Written as DNA, the CDR3 is TGCGCCAGCAGTTACAGGTTCGATAACACCGGGGAGCTGTTTTTT. It codes for CASSYRFDNTGELFF.